This TCR beta chain was recovered during a study of blood T cells in healthy people across ages. Together with a sample-barcoded 5' primer, a J-beta primer mix was included in a second PCR lasting roughly 7 to 11 cycles. TCRdb used MiXCR to reprocess the 5' RACE reads, holding one entry per CDR3 protein. The sample has roughly 1.4 million distinct CDR3 sequences, almost 60% seen once; the top ten hold 6.7%. In germline, CDR1 is MNHNS, CDR2 SASEGT. Losses at the gene ends were 0 bases for V and 2 bases for J; bases not matched to a gene: 7. The CDR3 runs to 17 residues. The rearrangement links TRBV6-1 to TRBJ2-3; TRBD2 aligns across 8 bases. The sample was blood. The sequence was collected from a man aged 18 to 30 in good health. The CDR3 DNA follows: TGTGCCAGCAGTGAAGCGGCTAGCGGGTTCTTCACAGATACGCAGTATTTT. As protein: CASSEAASGFFTDTQYF.